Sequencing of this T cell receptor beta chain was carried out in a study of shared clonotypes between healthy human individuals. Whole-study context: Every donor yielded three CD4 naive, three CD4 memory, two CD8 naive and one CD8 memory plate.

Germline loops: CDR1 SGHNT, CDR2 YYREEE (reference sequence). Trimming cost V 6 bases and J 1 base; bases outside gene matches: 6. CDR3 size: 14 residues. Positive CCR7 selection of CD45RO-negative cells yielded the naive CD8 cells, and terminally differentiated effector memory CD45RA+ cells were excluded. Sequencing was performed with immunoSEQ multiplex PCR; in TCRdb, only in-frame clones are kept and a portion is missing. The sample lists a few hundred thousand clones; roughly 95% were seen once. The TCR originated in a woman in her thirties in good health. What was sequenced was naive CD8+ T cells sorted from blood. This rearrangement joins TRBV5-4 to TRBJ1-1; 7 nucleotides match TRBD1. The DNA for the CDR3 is TGTGCCAGCACCATGGGACAGACGAACACTGAAGCTTTCTTT. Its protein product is CASTMGQTNTEAFF.